These 14 T cell receptor beta chains were all obtained from the same sample, sequenced in a study of T-cell memory formation after mild COVID-19. From the 5' RACE reads, TCRdb called clonotypes with MiXCR, one entry per CDR3 protein. The sample records fewer than 200,000 distinct CDR3 sequences, roughly 23% being singletons. Sequencing input: PBMCs or a T cell subset sorted from them (not recorded which). These receptors were obtained from an adult woman who had mild COVID-19 (a few samples of this study predate the infection). Cell type and time point are not known.

The chain is built from TRBV29-1 and TRBJ2-1; D not certain. V was shortened by 2 bases and J by 6 bases, with 17 bases between the two germline ends. The CDR3 has 15 amino acids. CDR1 SQVTM and CDR2 ANQGSEA come from the germline V gene. The CDR3 coding sequence is TGCAGCGTTGAATCAGTAAGGGTCTGGAGCAATGAGCAGTTCTTC. Translated, it gives CSVESVRVWSNEQFF.

This clonotype was seen a handful of times. The chain carries TRBV7-8 and TRBJ1-4; D is possibly TRBD1 (5 bases). Looked up from germline, CDR1 is SGHVS and CDR2 is FQNEAQ. Trimming took off 4 bases at V and 6 bases at J, with 12 bases between the two ends. The CDR3 runs to 14 residues. The DNA for the CDR3 is TGTGCCAGCAGCTCAGGGATAGGTGATGAAAAACTGTTTTTT. It codes for CASSSGIGDEKLFF.

This clonotype showed up just a few times. The V and J genes are TRBV7-8 and TRBJ2-1; the match to TRBD1 covers 9 bases. The CDR3 runs 16 residues. The germline gives CDR1 SGHVS, CDR2 FQNEAQ. The trim removed 5 bases at V and 1 base at J, leaving 6 bases unmatched. The CDR3 coding sequence is TGTGCCAGCAGCCCCGGGACAGGGATATCCTACAATGAGCAGTTCTTC. As protein: CASSPGTGISYNEQFF.

The genes are TRBV2 and TRBJ2-1; D might be TRBD1 (5 bases). The V end was cut by 3 bases, the J end by 1 base, with 10 bases between. This CDR3 comprises 15 residues. Germline CDR1 SNHLY, CDR2 FYNNEI. For the CDR3, the DNA is TGTGCCAGCAGTGACCCAGGGATTTCCTACAATGAGCAGTTCTTC. This sequence encodes CASSDPGISYNEQFF. The whole variable domain, remainder taken from reference TRBV2 and TRBJ2-1, is EPEVTQTPSHQVTQMGQEVILRCVPISNHLYFYWYRQILGQKVEFLVSFYNNEISEKSEIFDDQFSVERPDGSNFTLKIRSTKLEDSAMYFCASSDPGISYNEQFFGPGTRLTVL.

This chain links TRBV20-1 with TRBJ2-1, with 11 bases fitting TRBD2. The V gene's germline CDR1 is DFQATT and CDR2 SNEGSKA (reference sequence). The CDR3 covers 18 residues. J was trimmed by 0 bases and V by 6 bases; bases with no gene match: 13. The CDR3 nucleotides read TGCAGTGCCCCCGGGACTAGCGGAGTTAGGAGCTCCTACAATGAGCAGTTCTTC. It specifies CSAPGTSGVRSSYNEQFF.

A few counts support this clonotype. The V call is TRBV5-5, the J call TRBJ2-7, with D maybe TRBD1 (6 bases). Trimming removed 2 bases from V and 2 bases from J, with 14 bases in between. This CDR3 has 15 amino acids. Germline loops: CDR1 SGHKS, CDR2 YYEKEE (reference sequence). CDR3: CASSFRDMNPYEQYF. The DNA of the CDR3 is TGTGCCAGCAGCTTCCGGGACATGAACCCCTACGAGCAGTACTTC.

This clonotype showed up just a few times. J is TRBJ2-5 and V is TRBV12-3 or TRBV12-4, with D tentatively TRBD2 (5 bases). Trimming pared 3 bases from V and 5 bases from J, leaving 7 bases between. The CDR3 is 12 amino acids. CDR3 bases: TGTGCCAGCAGTTTTTGGGAGGAGACCCAGTACTTC. It yields the protein CASSFWEETQYF.

This clonotype has at least ten counts. V and J are TRBV5-1 and TRBJ2-3; 15 nucleotides match TRBD2. The V and J ends lost 3 bases and 3 bases, in that order; junction bases with no gene match: 8. The CDR3 consists of 18 residues. The germline CDR1 and CDR2 sequences are SGHRS and YFSETQ. CDR3 loop: CASSSGTSGGPTTDTQYF. The CDR3 nucleotides are TGCGCCAGCAGCTCCGGGACTAGCGGGGGGCCCACGACAGATACGCAGTATTTT.

The V and J genes are TRBV12-3 or TRBV12-4 and TRBJ1-2; 10 bases align to TRBD1. This CDR3 is 16 amino acids long. V gave up 6 bases and J gave up 4 bases; unmatched junction bases: 11. CDR3 DNA: TGTGCCAGCAGCCCGGTCCCCAGGACAGGGGGCTATGGCTACACCTTC. It encodes CASSPVPRTGGYGYTF.

In its sample, this clonotype was seen a few times. The chain uses TRBV6-6 and TRBJ1-2; 7 bases align to TRBD1. This CDR3 spans 13 amino acids. CDR1 is MNHNY, CDR2 SVGAGI, per germline (reference sequence). V shed 6 bases, J shed 6 bases, and the junction held 7 bases outside the gene matches. The CDR3 loop is CASRPNRGDGYTF. CDR3 coding DNA: TGTGCCAGCAGACCCAACAGGGGCGATGGCTACACCTTC.

This clonotype was seen a handful of times. This sequence joins TRBV28 and TRBJ2-5; 11 bases line up with TRBD1. The germline V gene has CDR1 MDHEN and CDR2 SYDVKM. J was trimmed by 3 bases and V by 5 bases; bases with no gene match: 8. This CDR3 contains 16 residues. The CDR3 sequence is CASSLRGQGVEETQYF. DNA of the CDR3: TGTGCCAGCAGTCTGAGGGGACAGGGGGTCGAAGAGACCCAGTACTTC.

This clonotype has a handful of counts. The CDR3 bases are TGCAGGGTAGAATGGGGCGGGATTCCTAGCACAGATACGCAGTATTTT. This translates into CRVEWGGIPSTDTQYF. The V call is TRBV20-1, the J call TRBJ2-3; possibly TRBD2 for D (6 bases). Germline V CDR1 and CDR2: DFQATT, SNEGSKA (reference sequence). The CDR3 totals 16 residues.

J is TRBJ2-7 and V is TRBV20-1; TRBD2 matches at 11 bases. This CDR3 spans 15 amino acids. The V gene's germline CDR1 is DFQATT and CDR2 SNEGSKA (reference sequence). CDR3 sequence (DNA): TGCAGCGCCGACAACGGTACTAGCGGGAGTTACGAGCAGTACTTC. Protein sequence: CSADNGTSGSYEQYF.

The chain employs TRBV5-1 and TRBJ1-2; a possible D gene is TRBD1 (5 bases). The CDR3 is 18 amino acids. CDR1 is SGHRS, CDR2 YFSETQ, per germline. V lost 4 bases and J lost 2, with 24 bases in between. CDR3 sequence (DNA): TGCGCCAGCAGCCCTTGGGACTCCTACTGGAGGGCAAACTATGGCTACACCTTC. This sequence encodes CASSPWDSYWRANYGYTF.